This T cell receptor (beta chain) originates from a study of CD8 T cells in Susac syndrome. Study context: Treatment at blood withdrawal was none, corticosteroids, or intravenous immunoglobulin alone in Susac syndrome patients.

General study points: Susac-specific public clones found in total CD8+ repertoires numbered some 17, and those in CD8+ TEMRA repertoires numbered about five.

The study sequenced TCR beta in blood CD8+ and CD4+ T cells. V lost 7 bases and J lost 2, with 12 bases in between. The CDR3 runs to 13 residues. Looked up from germline, CDR1 is MDHEN and CDR2 is SYDVKM. Turning to this clonotype: The antigen is not known.

With random hexamers, roughly 0.5 to 1 ug RNA was reverse transcribed. TCRdb re-called the immunoSEQ multiplex PCR reads through MiXCR, storing one row per CDR3 protein. The data contain about 100,000 distinct CDR3 sequences, approximately 95% of them singletons. Source material: CD8+ T cells from PBMCs. The gene calls are TRBV28 and TRBJ2-7, with D uncertain. This TCR derives from a human donor with Susac syndrome. The CDR3 DNA is TGTGCCAGCAACTCACCCGTTACCTACGAGCAGTACTTC. As protein: CASNSPVTYEQYF.